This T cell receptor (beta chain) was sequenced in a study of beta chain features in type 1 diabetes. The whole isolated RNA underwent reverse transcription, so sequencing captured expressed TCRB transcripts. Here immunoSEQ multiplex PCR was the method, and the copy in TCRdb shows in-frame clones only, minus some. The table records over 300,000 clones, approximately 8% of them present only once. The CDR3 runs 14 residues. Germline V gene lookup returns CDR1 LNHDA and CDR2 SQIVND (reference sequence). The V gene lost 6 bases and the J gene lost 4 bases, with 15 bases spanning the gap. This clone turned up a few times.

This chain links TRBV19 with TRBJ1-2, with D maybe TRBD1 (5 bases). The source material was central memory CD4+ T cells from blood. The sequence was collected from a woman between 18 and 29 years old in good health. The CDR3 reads CASRWGHAGYGYTF. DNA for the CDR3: TGTGCCAGTAGATGGGGCCACGCAGGCTATGGCTACACCTTC.